This T cell receptor (beta chain) was sequenced during a study of T cell responses to AZD1222 COVID-19 vaccine. In the study overall: Second-dose intervals near 4 or 12 weeks were combined.

This CDR3 is built from 15 residues. The V and J ends lost 0 bases and 8 bases respectively, with 15 bases between them. Germline CDR1 reads SGDLS; CDR2 reads YYNGEE. Using immunoSEQ multiplex PCR, the repertoire was profiled, and TCRdb retains in-frame clones only, with some absent. Of roughly 110,000 clones in the sample, 85% to 90% were seen once. This chain joins TRBV9 and TRBJ2-1, with a weak D call TRBD1 (7 bases). The TCR was taken from an adult in good health. The specimen was peripheral blood, collected on day 0 of AZD1222 vaccination. CDR3 amino acids: CASSVVSGGTDEQFF. The CDR3 nucleotides read TGTGCCAGCAGCGTAGTCAGCGGCGGGACAGATGAGCAGTTCTTC.